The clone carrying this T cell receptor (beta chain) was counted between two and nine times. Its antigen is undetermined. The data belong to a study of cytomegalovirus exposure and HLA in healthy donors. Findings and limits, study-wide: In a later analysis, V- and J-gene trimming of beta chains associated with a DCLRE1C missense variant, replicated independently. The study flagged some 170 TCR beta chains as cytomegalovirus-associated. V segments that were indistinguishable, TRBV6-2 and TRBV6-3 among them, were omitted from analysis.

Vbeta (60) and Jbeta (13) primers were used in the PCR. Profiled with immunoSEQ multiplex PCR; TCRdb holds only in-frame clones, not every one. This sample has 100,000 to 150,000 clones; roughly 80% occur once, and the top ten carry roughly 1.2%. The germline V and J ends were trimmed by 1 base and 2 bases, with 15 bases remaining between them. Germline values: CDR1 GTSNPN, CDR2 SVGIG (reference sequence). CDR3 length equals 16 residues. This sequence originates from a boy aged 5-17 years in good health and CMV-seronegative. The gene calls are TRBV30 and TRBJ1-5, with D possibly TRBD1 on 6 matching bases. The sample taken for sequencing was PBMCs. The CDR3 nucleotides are TGTGCCTGGAGTGCCCTAGGGACATTCGGCAATCAGCCCCAGCATTTT. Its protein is CAWSALGTFGNQPQHF.